Listed here are 3 T cell receptor beta chains from one sample, sequenced in a study of T-cell memory formation after mild COVID-19. TCRdb re-called the 5' RACE reads with MiXCR, one entry per CDR3 protein. The repertoire consists of roughly 350,000 distinct CDR3 sequences, with approximately 13% occurring once and the leading ten covering roughly 20%. Sequencing used PBMCs or a T cell subset sorted from them (not recorded which). The receptors originated from a man aged 18 to 29 who had mild COVID-19 (a few samples of this study predate the infection). Cell type and time point are not known.

This clonotype was seen a handful of times. The rearrangement links TRBV12-3 or TRBV12-4 to TRBJ2-3; the D gene is possibly TRBD1 (6 bases). CDR3 size: 14 residues. Trimming cost V 7 bases and J 5 bases, with 16 bases left between them. CDR3 sequence (DNA): TGTGCCAGCACCTCCATGGGGGCTGGAGATACGCAGTATTTT. Residues: CASTSMGAGDTQYF.

This clonotype was seen at least ten times. V is TRBV6-5 and J is TRBJ2-3, with 12 bases matching TRBD2. CDR1 MNHEY and CDR2 SVGAGI come from the germline V gene. The CDR3 contains 17 residues. Unmatched junction bases numbered 2, after V lost 1 base and J lost 0 bases. The CDR3, as DNA: TGTGCCAGCAGTTACTTCGGACTAGCGGGGAGCACAGATACGCAGTATTTT. Protein sequence: CASSYFGLAGSTDTQYF.

The chain has TRBV3-1 and TRBJ1-6, with unresolved D. V lost 3 bases and J 0 bases, leaving 12 bases between the germline ends. Germline V gives CDR1 LGHDT, CDR2 YNNKEL (reference sequence). This CDR3 comprises 17 residues. CDR3: CASSQKDGLSYNSPLHF. The CDR3 DNA is TGTGCCAGCAGCCAGAAGGACGGACTCTCCTATAATTCACCCCTCCACTTT.